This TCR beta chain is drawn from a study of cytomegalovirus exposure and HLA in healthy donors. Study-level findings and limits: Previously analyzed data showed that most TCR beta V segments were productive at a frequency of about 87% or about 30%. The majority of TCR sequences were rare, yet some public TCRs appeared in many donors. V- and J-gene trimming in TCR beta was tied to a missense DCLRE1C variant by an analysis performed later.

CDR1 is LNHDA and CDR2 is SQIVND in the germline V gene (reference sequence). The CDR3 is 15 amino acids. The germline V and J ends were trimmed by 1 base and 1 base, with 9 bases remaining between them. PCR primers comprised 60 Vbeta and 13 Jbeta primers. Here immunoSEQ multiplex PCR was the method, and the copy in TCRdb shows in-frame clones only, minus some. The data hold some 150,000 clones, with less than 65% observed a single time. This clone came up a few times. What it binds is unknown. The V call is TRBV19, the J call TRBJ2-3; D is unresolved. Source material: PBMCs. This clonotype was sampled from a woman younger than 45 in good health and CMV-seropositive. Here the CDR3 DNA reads TGTGCCAGTAGTATAGGTTCCCGAGGCACAGATACGCAGTATTTT. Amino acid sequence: CASSIGSRGTDTQYF.